This entry concerns a single T cell receptor (beta chain). TCRdb's copy holds only in-frame clones and misses some; the assay was immunoSEQ multiplex PCR. The sample carries under 250,000 clones, about 79% recorded once. The data are from a study of blood T cell repertoires in COVID-19. Germline CDR1 and CDR2: SGHDT and YYEEEE. This CDR3 spans 16 amino acids. Germline trimming cut 3 bases from V and 10 bases from J; bases unmatched to any gene: 11. Source material: peripheral blood. The TCR originated in a man aged 50 to 60 with active or convalescent COVID-19. The V gene is TRBV5-6, the J gene TRBJ1-4; 11 nucleotides align to TRBD1. The CDR3 bases are TGTGCCAGCAGCTCACTTACCGGGACAGGGGGGAGAAAACTGTTTTTT. Encoded protein: CASSSLTGTGGRKLFF.